This passage covers 13 T cell receptor beta chains from one sample sequenced in a study of cytomegalovirus exposure and HLA in healthy donors. The PCR made use of 60 Vbeta and 13 Jbeta primers. Profiled with immunoSEQ multiplex PCR; TCRdb holds only in-frame clones, not every one. The table includes about 170,000 clones, around 62% detected once. Sequenced input: PBMCs. The source of these receptors is a man between 40 and 49 years old in good health and CMV-seronegative.

The chain carries TRBV5-1 and TRBJ2-5; TRBD2 aligns across 7 bases. The V and J ends lost 4 bases and 5 bases, in that order; junction bases with no gene match: 5. CDR3 length equals 13 residues. Germline V lookup: CDR1 SGHRS, CDR2 YFSETQ. The CDR3 sequence: CASSPGLRETQYF. CDR3 DNA sequence: TGCGCCAGCAGCCCGGGACTACGGGAGACCCAGTACTTC.

The chain uses TRBV29-1 and TRBJ2-2; the match to TRBD2 covers 12 bases. The V gene's germline CDR1 is SQVTM and CDR2 ANQGSEA. Germline trimming cut 5 bases from V and 6 bases from J; bases unmatched to any gene: 7. The CDR3 totals 15 residues. The CDR3 bases are TGCAGCGTTCTAATAGGACTAGCGGGATCCGGGGAGCTGTTTTTT. Amino acid sequence: CSVLIGLAGSGELFF.

The rearrangement joins TRBV5-1 to TRBJ2-5; D might be TRBD1 (5 bases). Germline CDR1 is SGHRS and CDR2 is YFSETQ. Trimming took off 0 bases at V and 6 bases at J, with 18 bases between the two ends. This CDR3 has 16 amino acids. The CDR3 DNA reads TGCGCCAGCAGCTTGGTTTCTACTATGGGGCAGAAGACCCAGTACTTC. Its translation is CASSLVSTMGQKTQYF.

The rearrangement joins TRBV5-4 to TRBJ2-7, with 7 positions matching TRBD2. V lost 4 bases, J lost 0 bases, and 4 bases stayed unmatched. CDR1 and CDR2 (germline): SGHNT, YYREEE (reference sequence). This CDR3 spans 14 amino acids. The CDR3 DNA reads as TGTGCCAGCAGCGGGGGGGGAGCCTCCTACGAGCAGTACTTC. Protein sequence: CASSGGGASYEQYF.

The chain is built from TRBV5-1 and TRBJ2-7; TRBD2 aligns across 7 bases. The trim removed 3 bases at V and 0 bases at J, leaving 6 bases unmatched. Germline lookup yields CDR1 SGHRS and CDR2 YFSETQ. CDR3 length: 15 amino acids. The CDR3 region is CASSSQRGSSYEQYF. The CDR3 bases are TGCGCCAGCAGCTCCCAGCGGGGCTCCTCCTACGAGCAGTACTTC.

The V gene is TRBV6-1, the J gene TRBJ2-5; possible D gene TRBD2, 8 bases. The J call is in doubt because the DNA end fits TRBJ2-7 better. The CDR3 contains 17 residues. The germline V gene has CDR1 MNHNS and CDR2 SASEGT. CDR3 amino acids: CASSGGFGRGRDGEQYF. The CDR3 DNA reads as TGTGCCAGCAGTGGGGGGTTCGGGAGGGGGCGAGACGGCGAGCAGTACTTC.

The rearrangement joins TRBV4-2 to TRBJ1-5; D not certain. The CDR3 sequence is 16 residues long. The germline gives CDR1 LGHNA, CDR2 YNFKEQ. V lost 1 base, J lost 0 bases, and 10 bases lay in between. The CDR3 sequence: CASSQGVQYSNQPQHF. The DNA for the CDR3 is TGTGCCAGCAGCCAAGGTGTACAGTATAGCAATCAGCCCCAGCATTTT.

The V and J genes are TRBV4-2 and TRBJ1-1; 9 bases agree with TRBD1. This CDR3 region has 14 residues. V trimming: 6 bases; J trimming: 0 bases; junction bases outside the gene matches: 2. The germline gives CDR1 LGHNA, CDR2 YNFKEQ. CDR3 in DNA: TGTGCCAGCAGTGGGACAGGGATGAACACTGAAGCTTTCTTT. As protein: CASSGTGMNTEAFF.

This sequence joins TRBV11-3 and TRBJ1-1, with D possibly TRBD1 on 5 matching bases. Germline CDR1 SGHNT, CDR2 YENEEA. The V gene lost 2 bases and the J gene lost 4 bases, with 11 bases spanning the gap. There are 14 residues in the CDR3. The CDR3: CASSLKDRGTEAFF. CDR3 sequence (DNA): TGTGCCAGCAGCTTAAAGGATAGGGGCACTGAAGCTTTCTTT.

The chain has TRBV12-5 and TRBJ1-1; 7 nucleotides align to TRBD1. Germline V gene lookup returns CDR1 LGHNT and CDR2 FRNRAP. This CDR3 has 14 amino acids. V shed 1 base, J shed 4 bases, and the junction held 3 bases outside the gene matches. Written as DNA, the CDR3 is TGTGCTAGTGGTTTGGCAGGGGGAGTCACTGAAGCTTTCTTT. Translated: CASGLAGGVTEAFF.

The V gene is TRBV27, the J gene TRBJ2-7, with D possibly being TRBD2 (5 bases). Trimming removed 3 bases at V and 1 base at J, with 7 bases between. The CDR3 contains 13 residues. The germline V gene has CDR1 MNHEY and CDR2 SMNVEV (reference sequence). The CDR3 sequence: CASSLRVSYEQYF. The CDR3 nucleotides are TGTGCCAGCAGTTTGAGGGTGTCCTACGAGCAGTACTTC.

The chain joins TRBV5-4 to TRBJ2-5; TRBD2 matches 8 bases. This CDR3 region has 14 residues. Per germline, CDR1 SGHNT and CDR2 YYREEE (reference sequence). J gave up 5 bases and V 5 bases, and 8 bases lay outside the gene matches. Here the CDR3 DNA reads TGTGCCAGCAGATCCGAAGCGGGGGTGGAGACCCAGTACTTC. It yields the protein CASRSEAGVETQYF.

This chain connects TRBV10-3 to TRBJ2-5; 8 positions match TRBD2. V lost 3 bases, J lost 2 bases, and 11 bases stayed unmatched. Germline-derived CDR1 and CDR2 are ENHRY and SYGVKD. The CDR3 loop spans 17 amino acids. The CDR3 reads CAISDANSGDLQETQYF. The CDR3 DNA sequence: TGTGCCATCAGTGACGCCAATAGCGGGGATCTACAAGAGACCCAGTACTTC.